This TCR beta chain was sequenced during a study of blood T cell repertoires in COVID-19. The wider study: The United States, Italy and Spain supplied acute and convalescent COVID-19 samples.

The table came from immunoSEQ multiplex PCR; TCRdb's copy has only in-frame clones and leaves some out. The sample holds roughly 200,000 clones, approximately 84% seen once. The germline gives CDR1 SGHRS, CDR2 YFSETQ. CDR3 length equals 15 residues. J was trimmed by 7 bases and V by 2 bases; bases with no gene match: 11. The clonotype was recovered from a man aged 45-65 years with active or convalescent COVID-19. The chain joins TRBV5-1 to TRBJ2-7, with 8 bases aligning to TRBD1. Sequenced material: peripheral blood. CDR3 loop: CASSFTGTGPREQYF. The DNA for the CDR3 is TGCGCCAGCAGCTTCACCGGGACAGGCCCCCGAGAGCAGTACTTC.